These T cell receptor beta chains were read from a single sample in a study of blood T cell repertoires in COVID-19. Using immunoSEQ multiplex PCR, the repertoire was profiled, and TCRdb retains in-frame clones only, with some absent. The data show around 300,000 clones, approximately 89% seen once. Sequences were obtained from PBMCs or T cells enriched from blood (not recorded which). The receptors derive from a man aged 30 to 45 who had recovered from COVID-19. Each CDR3 is given with its conserved first and last residue. The D gene is left open where the match is weak. Expanded clones are given a class, and other clones once, few, many or no size at all.

j_call	v_call	clone_size	d_call	cdr3_aa	cdr3_nt
TRBJ1-3	TRBV30	once	NA	CAWSVLGNTIYF	TGTGCCTGGAGTGTACTGGGAAACACCATATATTTT
TRBJ2-5	TRBV7-3	NA	NA	CASSLGQTQETQYF	TGTGCCAGCAGCTTAGGACAGACACAAGAGACCCAGTACTTC
TRBJ1-2	TRBV27	once	TRBD1	CASMTGGSQNYGYTF	TGTGCCAGCATGACAGGGGGCTCACAAAACTATGGCTACACCTTC
TRBJ2-7	TRBV7-3	once	TRBD1	CASSRDSYYEQYF	TGTGCCAGCAGCCGGGACAGCTACTACGAGCAGTACTTC
TRBJ2-3	TRBV5-4	NA	TRBD2	CASSGTPTSGGADTQYF	TGTGCCAGCAGCGGGACCCCGACTAGCGGGGGTGCAGATACGCAGTATTTT
TRBJ2-7	TRBV5-1	NA	TRBD1	CASSLGTGNYEQYF	TGCGCCAGCAGCTTGGGGACAGGGAACTACGAGCAGTACTTC
TRBJ1-2	TRBV2	NA	TRBD1	CAGGIGTGYGYTF	TGTGCCGGAGGGATCGGGACAGGGTATGGCTACACCTTC
TRBJ2-6	TRBV28	NA	NA	CASSSPRGGGSGANVLTF	TGTGCCAGCAGTTCCCCCCGAGGGGGGGGCTCTGGGGCCAACGTCCTGACTTTC
TRBJ2-7	TRBV28	NA	TRBD1	CASSREDRGWFEQYF	TGTGCCAGCAGCCGAGAGGACAGGGGTTGGTTCGAGCAGTACTTC
TRBJ2-1	TRBV7-3	NA	TRBD2	CASSYRGGRNEQFF	TGTGCCAGCAGCTACCGGGGGGGCCGAAATGAGCAGTTCTTC
TRBJ2-1	TRBV24-1	NA	TRBD1	CATSDPEDRGAYNEQFF	TGTGCCACCAGTGACCCGGAGGACAGGGGCGCCTACAATGAGCAGTTCTTC
TRBJ1-5	TRBV6-5	NA	NA	CASLGQGYQPQHF	TGTGCCAGCCTCGGGCAGGGTTATCAGCCCCAGCATTTT
TRBJ1-5	TRBV28	NA	NA	CASNFRTAKGGNQPQHF	TGTGCCAGCAACTTTAGAACTGCTAAGGGGGGCAATCAGCCCCAGCATTTT
TRBJ2-7	TRBV9	NA	TRBD1	CASSVGTGAYEQYF	TGTGCCAGCAGCGTAGGGACAGGAGCCTACGAGCAGTACTTC